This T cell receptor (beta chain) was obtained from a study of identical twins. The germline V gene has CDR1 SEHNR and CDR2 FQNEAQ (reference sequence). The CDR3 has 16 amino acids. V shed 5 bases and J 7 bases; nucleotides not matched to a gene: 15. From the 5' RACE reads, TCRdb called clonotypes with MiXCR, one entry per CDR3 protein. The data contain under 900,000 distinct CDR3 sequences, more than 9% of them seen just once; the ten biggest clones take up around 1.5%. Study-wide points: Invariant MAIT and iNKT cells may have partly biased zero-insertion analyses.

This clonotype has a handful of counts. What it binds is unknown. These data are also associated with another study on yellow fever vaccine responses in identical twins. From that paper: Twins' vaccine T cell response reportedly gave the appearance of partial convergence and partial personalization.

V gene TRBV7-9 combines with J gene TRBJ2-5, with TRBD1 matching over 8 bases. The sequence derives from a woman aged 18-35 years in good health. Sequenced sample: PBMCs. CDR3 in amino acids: CASSTGRQGPQGTQYF. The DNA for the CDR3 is TGTGCCAGCAGCACGGGAAGACAGGGGCCTCAGGGGACCCAGTACTTC.